The sequence of this T cell receptor (beta chain) was determined in a study of CD8 T cells in ankylosing spondylitis (dated by TCRdb to 2016 to 2017). With regard to the full study: T cell receptor beta repertoires were profiled in healthy donors and ankylosing spondylitis patients so that disease-linked TCR variants could be found. Peripheral blood samples were taken, and synovial fluid was additionally collected from ankylosing spondylitis patients. The full study cohort was made up of 25 ankylosing spondylitis patients and roughly 98 healthy donors. What the work shows at the level of the full study, not this receptor alone: Significant enrichment of the disease-linked clones was reported in matched synovial fluid samples from ankylosing spondylitis patients. The disease-linked clones had a CD8+ phenotype and were found at relatively low frequencies in peripheral blood. Blood from ankylosing spondylitis patients appeared to be characterized by a TCR beta motif made up of under ten highly homologous amino acid variants. Some of the motif variants had been reported before in the synovial fluid and blood of reactive arthritis patients, a finding that suggests common disease-initiation mechanisms.

Inclusive of the bounding cysteine and phenylalanine, the CDR3 is 15 residues long. Only CDR3 DNA remains: 45 bases, in frame from the first base. In the germline V gene, CDR1 corresponds to SGDLS and CDR2 to YYNGEE. Germline trimming: 4 bases from V, 4 bases from J; junction bases outside gene matches: 3. This clonotype was counted only a few times. No cognate antigen has been identified for it. No qualities accompany the bases; no much larger clone lies one base away. Sequencing used an Illumina HiSeq 2500. TCR beta libraries were prepared by quantitative 5'-RACE with molecular barcodes. Per the original workflow: To identify disease-linked TCR variants, a new computational method was used, one built on a probabilistic model of VDJ rearrangement. Through fastp at Q25 and MiXCR, TCRdb rebuilt clones from the public reads, retaining in-frame beta chains. Identical CDR3 protein sequences are pooled into one entry, listed with their most common genes and DNA. Clone size and V and J calls follow TCRdb, not the original study. Recorded for this sample are 200,000 to 300,000 distinct CDR3 sequences; 10% to 13% of them occurred a single time. About 3% of the sample is taken by the ten largest.

Specimen: blood, either unsorted or a sorted T cell fraction (not recorded which). The chain was built from TRBV9 and TRBJ2-5; 14 nucleotides in the junction match TRBD2. This TCR was sampled from a male donor with ankylosing spondylitis or in good health (not recorded which). The CDR3 region reads CASSQGLAGAETQYF. The sequenced DNA is TGTGCCAGCAGCCAGGGACTAGCGGGAGCAGAGACCCAGTACTTC.